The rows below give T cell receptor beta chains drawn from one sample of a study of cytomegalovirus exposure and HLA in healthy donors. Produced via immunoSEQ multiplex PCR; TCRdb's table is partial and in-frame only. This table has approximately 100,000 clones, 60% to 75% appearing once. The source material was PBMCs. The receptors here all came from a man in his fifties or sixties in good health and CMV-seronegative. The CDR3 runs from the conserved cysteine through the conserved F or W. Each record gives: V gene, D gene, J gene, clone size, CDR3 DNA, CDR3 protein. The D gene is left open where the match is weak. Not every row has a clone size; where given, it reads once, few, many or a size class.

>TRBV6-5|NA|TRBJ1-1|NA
TGTGCCAGCAGCCGCACGGACAGACGGAACACTGAAGCTTTCTTT
CASSRTDRRNTEAFF
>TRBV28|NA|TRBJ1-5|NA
TGTGCCAGCAGGGCGGGGGGGAGCAATCAGCCCCAGCATTTT
CASRAGGSNQPQHF
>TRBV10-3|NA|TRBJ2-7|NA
TGTGCCACCAGTGGCACGGTCGACGAGCAGTACTTC
CATSGTVDEQYF
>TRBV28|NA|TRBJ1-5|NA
TGTGCCAGCAGTTTACTGGGGGGGGCCTACAATCAGCCCCAGCATTTT
CASSLLGGAYNQPQHF
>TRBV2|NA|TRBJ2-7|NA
TGTGCCAGCAGTGAGACAGGAACAACCTCCGAGCAGTACTTC
CASSETGTTSEQYF
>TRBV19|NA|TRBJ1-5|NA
TGTGCCAGTAGCCGACCGGGGGGGGCCCATCAGCCCCAGCATTTT
CASSRPGGAHQPQHF
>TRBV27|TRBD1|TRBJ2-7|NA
TGTGCCAGCAGTGGACAGGGAGTAGGGGACTACGAGCAGTACTTC
CASSGQGVGDYEQYF
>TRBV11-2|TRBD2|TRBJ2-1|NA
TGTGCCAGCAGCATCAGGACTAGCGGTTACAATGAGCAGTTCTTC
CASSIRTSGYNEQFF
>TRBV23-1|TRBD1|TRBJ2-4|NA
TGCGCCAGCAGTCCCGGGACAGCAAACATTCAGTACTTC
CASSPGTANIQYF
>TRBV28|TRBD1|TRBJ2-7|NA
TGTGCCAGCAGTTTGGAAGGGACAGGTTCCTACGAGCAGTACTTC
CASSLEGTGSYEQYF
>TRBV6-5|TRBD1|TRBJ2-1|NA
TGTGCCAGCAGTACAGGGGCTGGTGAGCAGTTCTTC
CASSTGAGEQFF
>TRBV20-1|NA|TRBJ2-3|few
TGCAGTGCTAGAGCTAGGGGTACGCAGTATTTT
CSARARGTQYF
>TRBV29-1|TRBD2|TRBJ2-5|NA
TGCAGCGTTCTGACTAGCGGGAGCGGGGAGACCCAGTACTTC
CSVLTSGSGETQYF
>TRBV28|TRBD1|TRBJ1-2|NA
TGTGCCAGCAGTGGGGCAGGGGGCAACTATGGCTACACCTTC
CASSGAGGNYGYTF
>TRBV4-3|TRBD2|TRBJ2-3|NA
TGCGCCAGCAGCCCCCACCCGAGGACTAGCGGGAGGGAGGATACGCAGTATTTT
CASSPHPRTSGREDTQYF
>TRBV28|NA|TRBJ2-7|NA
TGTGCCAGCAGGGCGAGGGGGGGCGGCGAGCAGTACTTC
CASRARGGGEQYF
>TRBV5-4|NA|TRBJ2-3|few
TGTGCCAGCAGCCCCTACAACTCGGAGGGATGGACAGATACGCAGTATTTT
CASSPYNSEGWTDTQYF
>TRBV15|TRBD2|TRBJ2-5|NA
TGTGCCACCAGCAGTTCTCTACTAGCGGGGGGGCAAGAGACCCAGTACTTC
CATSSSLLAGGQETQYF
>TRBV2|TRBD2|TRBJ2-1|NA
TGTGCCAGCAGTGGGGGGAATAGCGGGGGGCTAAGCTCCTACAATGAGCAGTTCTTC
CASSGGNSGGLSSYNEQFF
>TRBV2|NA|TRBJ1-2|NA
TGTGCCAGCAGTTCTCAGGTTAACTATGGCTACACCTTC
CASSSQVNYGYTF
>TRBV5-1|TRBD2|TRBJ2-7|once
TGCGCCAGCAGCTTGGGACTAGCGGGAGTCACCCACGAGCAGTACTTC
CASSLGLAGVTHEQYF
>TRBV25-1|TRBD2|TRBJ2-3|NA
TGTGCCAGCAGTGAATGGGTAGCGGGGGGCACAGATACGCAGTATTTT
CASSEWVAGGTDTQYF
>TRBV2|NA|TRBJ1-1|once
TGTGCCAGCAGCCCAGGGGAGAACACTGAAGCTTTCTTT
CASSPGENTEAFF
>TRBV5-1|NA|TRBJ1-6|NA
TGCGCCAGCAGCTTAAGGGGAGGTAGAGATTCACCCCTCCACTTT
CASSLRGGRDSPLHF
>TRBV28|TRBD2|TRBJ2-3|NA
TGTGCCAGCAGCCCGGTCGGGATAGCGGGAGGTGTCTCAGGCACAGATACGCAGTATTTT
CASSPVGIAGGVSGTDTQYF
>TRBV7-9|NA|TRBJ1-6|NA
TGTGCCAGCAGCATAGGGGGACACAATTCACCCCTCCACTTT
CASSIGGHNSPLHF
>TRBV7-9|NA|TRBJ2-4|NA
TGTGCCAGCTCACGGGACAACTCACTAGCCAAAAACATTCAGTACTTC
CASSRDNSLAKNIQYF
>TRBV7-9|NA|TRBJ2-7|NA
TGTGCCAGCAGCCTATTGGGGGGAACGGCCGTGGACGAGCAGTACTTC
CASSLLGGTAVDEQYF
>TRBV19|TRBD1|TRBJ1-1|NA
TGTGCCAGTAGTACCCTTCAGACCCCGGGACAGGGGTATAGGGCTTTCTTT
CASSTLQTPGQGYRAFF
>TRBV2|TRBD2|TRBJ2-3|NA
TGTGCCAGCGTCCCCAGGAGGGCTAGCGGGGTTAGCACAGATACGCAGTATTTT
CASVPRRASGVSTDTQYF
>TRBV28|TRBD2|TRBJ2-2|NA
TGTGCCAGCAGGGTGGCGGGGGGTATCGGGGAGCTGTTTTTT
CASRVAGGIGELFF